These 6 T cell receptor beta chains were all obtained from the same sample, sequenced in a study of early T cells in non-severe SARS-CoV-2 infection. TCRdb re-called the 5' RACE reads through MiXCR, storing one row per CDR3 protein. This sample has about 33,000 distinct CDR3 sequences; 5.5% to 6% occur once, and the top ten carry over 10%. Sequencing was carried out using whole blood. The receptors come from an adult who was a healthcare worker with PCR-confirmed SARS-CoV-2 infection or an uninfected control (not recorded which).

In its sample, this clonotype was seen many times. The chain links TRBV6-4 to TRBJ2-2, with 7 bases identical to TRBD1. Trimming removed 4 bases from V and 3 bases from J; junction bases left unmatched: 2. Germline V gene data show CDR1 as MRHNA and CDR2 as SNTAGT. The CDR3 runs 14 residues. CDR3 nucleotides: TGTGCCAGCAGTGCCGACAGGGACACCGGGGAGCTGTTTTTT. It translates to CASSADRDTGELFF.

There are a few counts of this clonotype. The gene calls are TRBV20-1 and TRBJ2-3; 9 positions match TRBD1. Germline V CDR1 and CDR2: DFQATT, SNEGSKA (reference sequence). This CDR3 comprises 15 residues. Trimming cost V 2 bases and J 1 base; bases outside gene matches: 4. The CDR3 region is CSARPRTGGTDTQYF. Written as DNA, the CDR3 is TGCAGTGCTAGACCCCGGACAGGGGGCACAGATACGCAGTATTTT.

This clonotype was detected ten times or more. This chain joins TRBV20-1 and TRBJ2-7; TRBD1 matches 10 bases. This CDR3 contains 14 residues. Germline trimming cut 6 bases from V and 7 bases from J; bases unmatched to any gene: 12. CDR1 DFQATT and CDR2 SNEGSKA come from the germline V gene (reference sequence). CDR3 protein: CSAHRDRGLGEQYF. The CDR3 nucleotides read TGCAGTGCCCACCGGGACAGGGGCCTGGGAGAGCAGTACTTC.

This clonotype was seen ten or more times. The CDR3 is CASSKDTLNTGELFF. DNA for the CDR3: TGCGCCAGCAGCAAGGACACCCTGAACACCGGGGAGCTGTTTTTT. This chain connects TRBV5-1 to TRBJ2-2; possible D gene TRBD1, 5 bases. CDR3 length: 15 amino acids. Germline V gene data show CDR1 as SGHRS and CDR2 as YFSETQ. Trimming pared 4 bases from V and 1 base from J, leaving 11 bases between.

J is TRBJ2-7 and V is TRBV7-9, with D possibly being TRBD2 (7 bases). Germline CDR1 is SEHNR and CDR2 is FQNEAQ (reference sequence). There are 15 residues in the CDR3. The ends were cut back, 6 bases at V and 3 bases at J, with 18 bases in the middle. The CDR3 DNA is TGTGCCAGCAGACCGTGGCGGGGGCCTTACTACGAGCAGTACTTC. Translation gives CASRPWRGPYYEQYF.

In its sample, this clonotype was seen a few times. The rearrangement uses TRBV3-1 and TRBJ2-7; 12 bases are a match to TRBD2. The CDR3 runs to 15 residues. With 1 base clipped from V and 2 bases from J, the junction kept 0 bases outside the gene matches. Germline V gene lookup returns CDR1 LGHDT and CDR2 YNNKEL (reference sequence). CDR3 region: CASSQGTSGAYEQYF. DNA of the CDR3: TGTGCCAGCAGCCAAGGGACTAGCGGGGCCTACGAGCAGTACTTC.